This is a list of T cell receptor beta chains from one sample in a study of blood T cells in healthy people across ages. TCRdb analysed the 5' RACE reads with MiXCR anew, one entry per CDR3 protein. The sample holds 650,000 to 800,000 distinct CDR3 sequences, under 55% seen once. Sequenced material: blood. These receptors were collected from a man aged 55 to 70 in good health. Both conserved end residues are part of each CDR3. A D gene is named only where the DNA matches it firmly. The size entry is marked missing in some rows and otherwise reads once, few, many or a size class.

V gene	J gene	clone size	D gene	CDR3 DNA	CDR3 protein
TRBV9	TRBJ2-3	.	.	TGTGCCAGCAGCGTAGGAGGCGGCTACACAGATACGCAGTATTTT	CASSVGGGYTDTQYF
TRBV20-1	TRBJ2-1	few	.	TGCAGTGCTAGAAGGCTGGCGGGGGCGAGGAATGAGCAGTTCTTC	CSARRLAGARNEQFF
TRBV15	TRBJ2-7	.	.	TGTGCCACCAGCAGAGATAAGGACGGGAGACACGAGCAGTACTTC	CATSRDKDGRHEQYF
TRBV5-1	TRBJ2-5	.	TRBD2	TGCGCCAGCAGCGGACTAGGCCCTAGGGAGACCCAGTACTTC	CASSGLGPRETQYF
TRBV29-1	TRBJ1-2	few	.	TGCAGCGTTGGTGGGGGGGCGGCGAACTATGGCTACACCTTC	CSVGGGAANYGYTF
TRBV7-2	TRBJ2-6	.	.	TGTGCCAGCAGCCCAGGAGGGGGGGCCAACGTCCTGACTTTC	CASSPGGGANVLTF
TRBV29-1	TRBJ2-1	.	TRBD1	TGCAGCGTTGAAGCTTGGTCAGGGGGATATGAGCAGTTCTTC	CSVEAWSGGYEQFF
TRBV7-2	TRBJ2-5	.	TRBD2	TGTGCCAGCAGCCCCGGGACTAGCGGGGGAATAAAAGAGACCCAGTACTTC	CASSPGTSGGIKETQYF
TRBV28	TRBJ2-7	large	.	TGTGCCAGCAGTTTCCGGGGGTATGAGCAGTACTTC	CASSFRGYEQYF
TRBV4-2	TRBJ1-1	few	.	TGTGCCAGCAGCCAAGATCTTACAGTCCCGAACACTGAAGCTTTCTTT	CASSQDLTVPNTEAFF
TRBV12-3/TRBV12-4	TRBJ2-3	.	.	TGTGCCAGCAGTTTATTCTTCACAGATACGCAGTATTTT	CASSLFFTDTQYF
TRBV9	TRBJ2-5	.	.	TGTGCCAGCAGCCCCCGACAGGCCCCGGTCGGAGAGACCCAGTACTTC	CASSPRQAPVGETQYF
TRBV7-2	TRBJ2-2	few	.	TGTGCCAGCAGCTACTACACCGGGGAGCTGTTTTTT	CASSYYTGELFF
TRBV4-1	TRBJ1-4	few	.	TGCGCCAGCAGCCAAGTAAGGGGTGAAAAACTGTTTTTT	CASSQVRGEKLFF
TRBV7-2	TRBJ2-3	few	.	TGTGCCAGCAGCTTCGCTGGGGGGCGGGATACGCAGTATTTT	CASSFAGGRDTQYF
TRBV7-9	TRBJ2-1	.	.	TGTGCCAGCAGCCCCCACCCAGGGCGGGGAAGGAACAATGAGCAGTTCTTC	CASSPHPGRGRNNEQFF
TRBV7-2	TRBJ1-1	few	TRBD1	TGTGCCAGCAGCTCAGACAGGGTCCGCACTGAAGCTTTCTTT	CASSSDRVRTEAFF
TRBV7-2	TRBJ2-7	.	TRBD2	TGTGCCAGCAGCGTAACCGGGACTAGTAATGAGCAGTACTTC	CASSVTGTSNEQYF
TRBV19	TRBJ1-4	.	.	TGTGCCAGTAGTATGGGCAGGAAGAATGAAAAACTGTTTTTT	CASSMGRKNEKLFF
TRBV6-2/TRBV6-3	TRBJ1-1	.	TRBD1	TGTGCCAGCACCACGCCGCCGGGACAGTCTGAAGCTTTCTTT	CASTTPPGQSEAFF
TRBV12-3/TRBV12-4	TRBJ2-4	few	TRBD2	TGTGCCAGCAGACCCAGACTAGCGGGGGGGCTCGGCATTCAGTACTTC	CASRPRLAGGLGIQYF
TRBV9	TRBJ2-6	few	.	TGTGCCAGCAGCGGACTTCCGGGGGCCAACGTCCTGACTTTC	CASSGLPGANVLTF
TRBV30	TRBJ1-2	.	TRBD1	TGTGCCTGGAGTGTAGGACAGGGGCAACTATATGGCTACACCTTC	CAWSVGQGQLYGYTF
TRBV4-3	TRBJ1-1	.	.	TGCGCCAGCAGCCACCGGTTCGGTGAAGCTTTCTTT	CASSHRFGEAFF
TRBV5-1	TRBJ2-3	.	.	TGCGCCAGCAGCTTTCCGGGAGAGGATACGCAGTATTTT	CASSFPGEDTQYF
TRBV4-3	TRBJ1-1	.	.	TGCGCCAGCAGCCAAGTTGGGGTTGGGGATGGAACTGAAGCTTTCTTT	CASSQVGVGDGTEAFF
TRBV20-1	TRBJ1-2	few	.	TGCAGTTTGGGACGGGGCCCCCTGTCGGGCTACACCTTC	CSLGRGPLSGYTF
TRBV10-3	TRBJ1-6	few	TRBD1	TGTGCCATCAGGAACCGGGACAGTAATTCACCCCTCCACTTT	CAIRNRDSNSPLHF
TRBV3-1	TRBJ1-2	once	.	TGTGCCAGCAGCGTTCCGGGGGAAAACTATGGCTACACCTTC	CASSVPGENYGYTF
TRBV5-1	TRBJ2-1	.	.	TGCGCCAGCAGTGTCGTAGGAGGCGAGCAGTTCTTC	CASSVVGGEQFF
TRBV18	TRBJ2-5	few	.	TGTGCCAGCTCACCCGCACCGCAAGAGACCCAGTACTTC	CASSPAPQETQYF
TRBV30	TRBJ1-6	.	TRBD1	TGTGCCTGGAGTGTACCCGGGACAGGGATCTCACCCCTCCACTTT	CAWSVPGTGISPLHF
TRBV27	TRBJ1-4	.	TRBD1	TGTGCCAGCAGGCGACTCGACAGGGCGGGGGAAAAACTGTTTTTT	CASRRLDRAGEKLFF
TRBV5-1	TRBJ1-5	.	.	TGCGCCAGCAGCCCCCTGGGACGGGGTAACAATCAGCCCCAGCATTTT	CASSPLGRGNNQPQHF
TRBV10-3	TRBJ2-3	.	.	TGTGCCGTCAGCTCAGGGGGGGAAAGGGCAGATACGCAGTATTTT	CAVSSGGERADTQYF
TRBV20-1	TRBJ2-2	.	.	TGCAGTGCTAGCGGTGCGTCGGGCACCGGGGAGCTGTTTTTT	CSASGASGTGELFF
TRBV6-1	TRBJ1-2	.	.	TGTGTTATCGGGGGGGTTGTTGGCTACACCTTC	CVIGGVVGYTF
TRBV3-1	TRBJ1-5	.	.	TGTGCCAGCAGCCAAACAACGGTCCAGCCCCAGCATTTT	CASSQTTVQPQHF
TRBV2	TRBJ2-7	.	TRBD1	TGTGCCAGCAGTAATCCAGGGGGCCCTGGCTACGAGCAGTACTTC	CASSNPGGPGYEQYF
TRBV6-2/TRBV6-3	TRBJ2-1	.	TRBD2	TGTGCCAGCAGTTACCGAAGCGGGGGGAACTACAATGAGCAGTTCTTC	CASSYRSGGNYNEQFF
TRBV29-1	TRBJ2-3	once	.	TGCGGCGTTGAGATTACGGCTGACACAGATACGCAGTATTTT	CGVEITADTDTQYF